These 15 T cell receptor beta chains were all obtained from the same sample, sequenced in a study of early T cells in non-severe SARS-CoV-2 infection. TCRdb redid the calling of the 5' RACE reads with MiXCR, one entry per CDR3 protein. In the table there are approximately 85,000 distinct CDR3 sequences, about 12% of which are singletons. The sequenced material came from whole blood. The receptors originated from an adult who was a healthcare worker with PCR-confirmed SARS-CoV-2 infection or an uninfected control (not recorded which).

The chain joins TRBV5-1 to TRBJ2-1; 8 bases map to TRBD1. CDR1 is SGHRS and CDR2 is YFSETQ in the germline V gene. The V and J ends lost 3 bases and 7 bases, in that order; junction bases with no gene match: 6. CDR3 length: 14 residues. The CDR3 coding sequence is TGCGCCAGCAGCTCTGGACAGGGTAGGAATGAGCAGTTCTTC. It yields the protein CASSSGQGRNEQFF.

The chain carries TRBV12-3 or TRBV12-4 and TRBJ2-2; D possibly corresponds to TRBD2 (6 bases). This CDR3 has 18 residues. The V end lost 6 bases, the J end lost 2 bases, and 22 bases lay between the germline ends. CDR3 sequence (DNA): TGTGCCAGCAGCCCCAGGGTCGGCGGGATGCGAAACACCGGGGAGCTGTTTTTT. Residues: CASSPRVGGMRNTGELFF.

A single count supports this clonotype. The CDR3 DNA sequence: TGTGCCAGCAGCGTTCATGGGGAAGGCGGGGAGCTGTTTTTT. This codes for CASSVHGEGGELFF. The chain recombines TRBV9 with TRBJ2-2; D is unresolved. The CDR3 consists of 14 residues. Trimming took 2 bases from V and 7 from J, leaving 12 bases between them. The germline CDR1 and CDR2 sequences are SGDLS and YYNGEE.

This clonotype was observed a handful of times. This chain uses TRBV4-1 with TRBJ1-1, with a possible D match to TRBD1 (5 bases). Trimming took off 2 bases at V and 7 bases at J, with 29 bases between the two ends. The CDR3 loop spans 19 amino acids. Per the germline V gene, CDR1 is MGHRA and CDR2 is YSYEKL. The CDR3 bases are TGCGCCAGCAGCCAAAGGCCCACCCGTTGGGGCACCGAACCGGTTGAAGCTTTCTTT. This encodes CASSQRPTRWGTEPVEAFF.

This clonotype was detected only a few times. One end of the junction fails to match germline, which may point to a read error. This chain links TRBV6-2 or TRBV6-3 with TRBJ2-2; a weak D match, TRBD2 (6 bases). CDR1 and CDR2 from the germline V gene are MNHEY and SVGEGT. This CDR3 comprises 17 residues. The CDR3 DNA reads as TGTGCCAGCAGTTACCCCAGCGGAGGGCCGAACTCCGGGGAGCTGTTTTTT. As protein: CASSYPSGGPNSGELFF.

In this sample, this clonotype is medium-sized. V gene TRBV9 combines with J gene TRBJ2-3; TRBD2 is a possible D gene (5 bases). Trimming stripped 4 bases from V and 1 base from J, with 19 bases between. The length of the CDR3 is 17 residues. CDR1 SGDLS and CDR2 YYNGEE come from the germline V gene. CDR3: CASSKYEASTGTDTQYF. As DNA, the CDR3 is TGTGCCAGCAGCAAATACGAGGCTAGCACGGGCACAGATACGCAGTATTTT.

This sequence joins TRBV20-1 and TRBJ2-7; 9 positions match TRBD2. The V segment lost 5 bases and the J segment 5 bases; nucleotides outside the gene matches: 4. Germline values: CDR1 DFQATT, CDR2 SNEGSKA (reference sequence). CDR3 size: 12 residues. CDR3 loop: CSALAGADEQYF. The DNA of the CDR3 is TGCAGTGCTTTAGCGGGAGCCGACGAGCAGTACTTC.

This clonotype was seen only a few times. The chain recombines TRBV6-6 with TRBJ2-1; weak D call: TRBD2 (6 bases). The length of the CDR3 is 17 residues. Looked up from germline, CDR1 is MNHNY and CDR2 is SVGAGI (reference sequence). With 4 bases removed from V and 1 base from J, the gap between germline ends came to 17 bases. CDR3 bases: TGTGCCAGCAGTTCCCTTATTGGGGGAGGATCCTACAATGAGCAGTTCTTC. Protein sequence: CASSSLIGGGSYNEQFF.

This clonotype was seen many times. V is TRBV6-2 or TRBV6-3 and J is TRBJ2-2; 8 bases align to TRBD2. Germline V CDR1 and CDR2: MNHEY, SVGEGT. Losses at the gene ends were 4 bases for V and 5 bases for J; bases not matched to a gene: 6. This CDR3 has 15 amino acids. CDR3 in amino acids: CASSSGTRWTGELFF. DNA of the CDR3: TGTGCCAGCAGTTCCGGGACTAGATGGACCGGGGAGCTGTTTTTT.

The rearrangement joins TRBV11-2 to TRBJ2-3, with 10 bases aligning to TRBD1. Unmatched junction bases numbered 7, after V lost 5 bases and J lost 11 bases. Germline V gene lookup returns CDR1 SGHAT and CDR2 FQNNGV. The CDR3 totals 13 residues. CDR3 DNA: TGTGCCAGCAGCCTTGGACAGGGGGACGGGCAGTATTTT. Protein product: CASSLGQGDGQYF.

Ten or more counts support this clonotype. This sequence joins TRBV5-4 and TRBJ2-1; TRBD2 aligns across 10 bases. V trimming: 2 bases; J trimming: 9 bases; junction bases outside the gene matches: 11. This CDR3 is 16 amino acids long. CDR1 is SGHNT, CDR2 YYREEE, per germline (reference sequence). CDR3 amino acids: CASSLWLAGVSSEQFF. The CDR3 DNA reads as TGTGCCAGCAGCTTATGGCTAGCGGGAGTCTCGAGTGAGCAGTTCTTC.

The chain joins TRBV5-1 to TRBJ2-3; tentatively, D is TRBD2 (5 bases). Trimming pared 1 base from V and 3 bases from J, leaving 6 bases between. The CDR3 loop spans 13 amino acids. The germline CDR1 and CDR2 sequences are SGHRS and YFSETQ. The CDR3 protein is CASSLTRTDTQYF. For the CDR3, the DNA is TGCGCCAGCAGCTTGACTAGAACAGATACGCAGTATTTT.

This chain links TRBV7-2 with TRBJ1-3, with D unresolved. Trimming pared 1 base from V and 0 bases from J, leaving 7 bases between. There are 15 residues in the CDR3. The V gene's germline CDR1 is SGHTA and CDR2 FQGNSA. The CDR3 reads CASSLGRSSGNTIYF. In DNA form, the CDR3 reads TGTGCCAGCAGCTTAGGCAGGAGCTCTGGAAACACCATATATTTT.

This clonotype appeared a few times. DNA for the CDR3: TGTGCCAGCAGCCAAGATCCCGTATCTGCTGAAGCTTTCTTT. It specifies CASSQDPVSAEAFF. The chain has TRBV3-1 and TRBJ1-1, with D unclear. The CDR3 totals 14 residues. V dropped 0 bases and J dropped 6 bases, with 11 bases sitting between them. Looked up from germline, CDR1 is LGHDT and CDR2 is YNNKEL (reference sequence).

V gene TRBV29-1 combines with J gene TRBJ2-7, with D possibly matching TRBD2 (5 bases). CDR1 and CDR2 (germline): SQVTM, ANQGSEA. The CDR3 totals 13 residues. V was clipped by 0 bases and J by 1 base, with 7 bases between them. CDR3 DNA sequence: TGCAGCGTTGAAGATCGGGAATCCTACGAGCAGTACTTC. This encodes CSVEDRESYEQYF.